The 28 T cell receptor beta chains in this list originate from one sample, sequenced in a study of blood T cell repertoires in COVID-19. The assay was immunoSEQ multiplex PCR, and TCRdb's table has in-frame clones only and misses some. The sample holds some 300,000 clones, around 92% seen once. Material for sequencing was PBMCs or T cells enriched from blood (not recorded which). These receptors were taken from a woman in her thirties who had recovered from COVID-19.

CDR3 nucleotide sequence: TGTGCCATAGGACTAGACCCCCTCGAGCAGTACTTC. Amino acids: CAIGLDPLEQYF. The chain employs TRBV10-3 and TRBJ2-7; TRBD2 aligns across 7 bases. CDR3 length equals 12 residues. V was clipped by 9 bases and J by 6 bases; unmatched bases: 8. In germline, CDR1 is ENHRY, CDR2 SYGVKD.

The chain carries TRBV4-2 and TRBJ2-3; TRBD2 agrees at 11 bases. This CDR3 comprises 18 residues. With 2 bases clipped from V and 7 bases from J, the junction kept 14 bases outside the gene matches. Germline values: CDR1 LGHNA, CDR2 YNFKEQ. The CDR3 DNA reads as TGTGCCAGCAGCCAACAGGGGGTGGGACTAGCGGCCCTCAATACGCAGTATTTT. Its protein is CASSQQGVGLAALNTQYF.

V is TRBV2 and J is TRBJ2-3; D possibly corresponds to TRBD2 (6 bases). This CDR3 contains 15 residues. Trimming pared 4 bases from V and 0 bases from J, leaving 11 bases between. Germline CDR1 and CDR2: SNHLY and FYNNEI. The CDR3 spells CASSGWRGSTDTQYF. CDR3 coding DNA: TGTGCCAGCAGTGGTTGGCGGGGCAGCACAGATACGCAGTATTTT. Variable domain in full (rest from reference TRBV2 and TRBJ2-3): EPEVTQTPSHQVTQMGQEVILRCVPISNHLYFYWYRQILGQKVEFLVSFYNNEISEKSEIFDDQFSVERPDGSNFTLKIRSTKLEDSAMYFCASSGWRGSTDTQYFGPGTRLTVL.

This clone was observed a few times. The rearrangement uses TRBV27 and TRBJ2-6, with D perhaps TRBD1 (6 bases). V was clipped by 6 bases and J by 0 bases, with 18 bases between them. This CDR3 is built from 18 residues. Germline V lookup: CDR1 MNHEY, CDR2 SMNVEV (reference sequence). The DNA for the CDR3 is TGTGCCAGCAGGCTGGGAGCCGTAGGGGGCTCTGGGGCCAACGTCCTGACTTTC. As protein: CASRLGAVGGSGANVLTF.

This clone has just a few counts. The J gene is TRBJ2-2, the V gene TRBV7-8; the match to TRBD2 covers 13 bases. Germline CDR1 is SGHVS and CDR2 is FQNEAQ. Trimming removed 6 bases from V and 8 bases from J; junction bases left unmatched: 9. The CDR3 contains 16 residues. The CDR3 coding sequence is TGTGCCAGCAGTTTTACTAGCGGGAGGGCCCAGGGGGAGCTGTTTTTT. This sequence encodes CASSFTSGRAQGELFF.

J is TRBJ1-3 and V is TRBV3-1 (or the pseudogene TRBV3-2); possible D gene TRBD1, 5 bases. Germline lookup yields CDR1 LGHDT and CDR2 YNNKEL (reference sequence). The CDR3 covers 15 residues. Trimming took off 3 bases at V and 1 base at J, with 10 bases between the two ends. The CDR3 loop reads CASSQGQLSGNTIYF. CDR3 in DNA: TGTGCCAGCAGCCAGGGGCAGCTTTCTGGAAACACCATATATTTT.

The chain couples TRBV14 to TRBJ1-3; no definite D call. Germline V gives CDR1 SGHDN, CDR2 FVKESK. The CDR3 loop spans 14 amino acids. Trimming pared 1 base from V and 4 bases from J, leaving 8 bases between. The CDR3, as DNA: TGTGCCAGCAGCCAAGTTCCAGCGGGAAACACCATATATTTT. Protein: CASSQVPAGNTIYF.

The V gene is TRBV11-2, the J gene TRBJ2-1; TRBD2 matches at 11 bases. The V segment lost 4 bases and the J segment 0 bases; nucleotides outside the gene matches: 8. The germline CDR1 and CDR2 sequences are SGHAT and FQNNGV. The CDR3 is 18 residues long. CDR3 sequence reads: CASSSILAGEGSYNEQFF. CDR3 nucleotides: TGTGCCAGCAGCTCGATACTAGCGGGAGAAGGCTCCTACAATGAGCAGTTCTTC.

V is TRBV4-1 and J is TRBJ2-3; 11 bases agree with TRBD2. The CDR3 totals 15 residues. Germline-derived CDR1 and CDR2 are MGHRA and YSYEKL. Trimming cost V 2 bases and J 4 bases; bases outside gene matches: 2. CDR3 in DNA: TGCGCCAGCAGCCAATGGGGACTAGCGGCAGATACGCAGTATTTT. It is translated as CASSQWGLAADTQYF.

This clone was seen only once. The chain is built from TRBV10-3 and TRBJ2-2; 11 bases map to TRBD2. Germline CDR1 reads ENHRY; CDR2 reads SYGVKD. V lost 3 bases and J lost 9; bases outside the gene matches: 3. The CDR3 has 14 amino acids. CDR3 nucleotide sequence: TGTGCCATCAGTGACCTAGCGGGAGGTAGGGAGCTGTTTTTT. It is translated as CAISDLAGGRELFF.

The chain joins TRBV4-1 to TRBJ2-1; 9 nucleotides agree with TRBD2. This CDR3 is 17 amino acids long. Losses at the gene ends were 3 bases for V and 1 base for J; bases not matched to a gene: 7. The germline CDR1 and CDR2 sequences are MGHRA and YSYEKL. CDR3 residues: CASSQPLAGDSYNEQFF. The CDR3 DNA is TGCGCCAGCAGCCAGCCTTTAGCGGGAGATTCCTACAATGAGCAGTTCTTC.

CDR3 in amino acids: CASSLDGFGGRPLETQYF. CDR3 sequence (DNA): TGTGCCAGCAGCTTAGACGGTTTCGGCGGGAGGCCGCTAGAGACCCAGTACTTC. This rearrangement joins TRBV13 to TRBJ2-5; 8 bases are a match to TRBD2. Germline values: CDR1 PRHDT, CDR2 FYEKMQ (reference sequence). V gave up 1 base and J gave up 4 bases; unmatched junction bases: 14. This CDR3 is 18 amino acids long.

The J gene is TRBJ2-7, the V gene TRBV4-1; 11 bases align to TRBD1. CDR3 length equals 15 residues. Germline V gives CDR1 MGHRA, CDR2 YSYEKL. J lost 3 bases, V lost 4 bases, and 5 bases had no gene match. This chain's CDR3 is CASSPGQGANYEQYF. CDR3 in DNA: TGCGCCAGCAGCCCAGGACAGGGGGCAAACTACGAGCAGTACTTC.

This sequence joins TRBV7-8 and TRBJ2-1; 10 bases agree with TRBD2. The CDR3 loop spans 19 amino acids. Germline V gene data show CDR1 as SGHVS and CDR2 as FQNEAQ. J was trimmed by 10 bases and V by 5 bases; bases with no gene match: 23. The CDR3 loop reads CASSLSFGSGRVERWEQFF. CDR3 nucleotide sequence: TGTGCCAGCAGCCTTTCGTTCGGGAGCGGGAGGGTCGAGAGGTGGGAGCAGTTCTTC.

The CDR3 spells CASSTLQGTNSPLHF. Here the CDR3 DNA reads TGTGCCAGCAGTACCCTACAGGGAACTAATTCACCCCTCCACTTT. The chain employs TRBV6-7 and TRBJ1-6, with a possible D match to TRBD1 (6 bases). TRBV6-7 is sorted into the ORF group, with uncertain function. V dropped 5 bases and J dropped 6 bases, with 14 bases sitting between them. The CDR3 runs 15 residues.

This clone has a handful of counts. The gene calls are TRBV7-2 and TRBJ2-1; D may be TRBD1 (6 bases). The CDR3 length is 16 residues. The germline V and J ends were trimmed by 6 bases and 3 bases, with 18 bases remaining between them. CDR1 and CDR2 from the germline V gene are SGHTA and FQGNSA. DNA of the CDR3: TGTGCCAGCAGGGGGCCCGGGACAACCTTCTACAATGAGCAGTTCTTC. Its protein is CASRGPGTTFYNEQFF. Combining the CDR3 with reference TRBV7-2 and TRBJ2-1 gives the whole variable domain GAGVSQSPSNKVTEKGKDVELRCDPISGHTALYWYRQSLGQGLEFLIYFQGNSAPDKSGLPSDRFSAERTGGSVSTLTIQRTQQEDSAVYLCASRGPGTTFYNEQFFGPGTRLTVL.

The CDR3 region has the DNA TGTGCCAGCTCACCTGAGACAGGCCCTCGCCAAGAGACCCAGTACTTC. It specifies CASSPETGPRQETQYF. The chain employs TRBV18 and TRBJ2-5; D may be TRBD1 (6 bases). V gave up 3 bases and J gave up 1 base, with 15 bases separating them. The CDR3 sequence is 16 residues long. CDR1 KGHSH and CDR2 LQKENI come from the germline V gene.

This clone came up once. The chain links TRBV6-5 to TRBJ2-7; 7 bases align to TRBD2. Trimming took 5 bases from V and 5 from J; bases not matched to a gene: 9. Germline values: CDR1 MNHEY, CDR2 SVGAGI. The CDR3 is made up of 14 amino acids. As DNA, the CDR3 is TGTGCCAGCAGTACGGGACTACCCATCCACGAGCAGTACTTC. Encoded protein: CASSTGLPIHEQYF.

The rearrangement joins TRBV27 to TRBJ2-1, with a weak D call TRBD1 (5 bases). V lost 10 bases and J 7 bases, leaving 26 bases between the germline ends. This CDR3 comprises 16 residues. The germline V gene has CDR1 MNHEY and CDR2 SMNVEV (reference sequence). The CDR3 protein is CATQGLFGNWKNEQFF. CDR3 sequence (DNA): TGTGCCACCCAGGGCCTATTTGGTAACTGGAAGAATGAGCAGTTCTTC.

The chain employs TRBV19 and TRBJ1-6; the match to TRBD1 covers 8 bases. The CDR3 runs 16 residues. V dropped 3 bases and J dropped 8; count of bases not matched to a gene: 9. Germline CDR1 reads LNHDA; CDR2 reads SQIVND (reference sequence). CDR3 coding DNA: TGTGCCAGTAGTATCCTCTCAGGACAGGGTTATTCACCCCTCCACTTT. This sequence encodes CASSILSGQGYSPLHF.

This clone was recorded a few times. V and J are TRBV3-1 (or the pseudogene TRBV3-2) and TRBJ2-5; possible D gene TRBD2, 6 bases. Trimming stripped 1 base from V and 1 base from J, with 13 bases between. Germline values: CDR1 LGHDT, CDR2 YNNKEL (reference sequence). The CDR3 totals 16 residues. CDR3 protein: CASSQGTGLFQETQYF. The CDR3 nucleotides are TGTGCCAGCAGCCAAGGTACGGGACTTTTCCAAGAGACCCAGTACTTC.

This sequence joins TRBV9 and TRBJ2-1; D may be TRBD2 (6 bases). This CDR3 spans 19 amino acids. Germline CDR1 is SGDLS and CDR2 is YYNGEE. The V end lost 3 bases, the J end lost 0 bases, and 22 bases lay between the germline ends. The CDR3 nucleotides are TGTGCCAGCAGCGAAGGGACTTACCAAACGCGAAGCTCCTACAATGAGCAGTTCTTC. Translated: CASSEGTYQTRSSYNEQFF.

This clone has at least ten counts. The rearrangement joins TRBV4-2 to TRBJ2-7; 11 nucleotides line up with TRBD2. The ends lost 3 bases at V and 2 bases at J; junction bases unmatched: 6. CDR3 length: 16 amino acids. CDR1 is LGHNA, CDR2 YNFKEQ, per germline. CDR3 loop: CASSHGTSGSPYEQYF. In DNA form, the CDR3 reads TGTGCCAGCAGCCACGGCACTAGCGGGAGCCCCTACGAGCAGTACTTC.

The rearrangement uses TRBV6-5 and TRBJ1-1, with 8 positions matching TRBD1. Germline V gene sequence: CDR1 MNHEY, CDR2 SVGAGI. Losses at the gene ends were 4 bases for V and 4 bases for J; bases not matched to a gene: 8. The CDR3 consists of 15 residues. CDR3 in amino acids: CASSSLDRVSTEAFF. CDR3 DNA: TGTGCCAGCAGTTCCCTGGACAGGGTGAGCACTGAAGCTTTCTTT.

The rearrangement uses TRBV7-9 and TRBJ2-7, with 9 nucleotides matching TRBD1. J was trimmed by 4 bases and V by 2 bases; bases with no gene match: 3. The CDR3 spans 14 residues. Germline CDR1 SEHNR, CDR2 FQNEAQ (reference sequence). The CDR3 DNA is TGTGCCAGCAGCTTATCACAGGGGGCTTACGAGCAGTACTTC. Its protein is CASSLSQGAYEQYF.

This clone was detected once. The rearrangement joins TRBV27 to TRBJ2-1; D unclear. This CDR3 has 15 amino acids. The V gene lost 8 bases and the J gene lost 2 bases, with 16 bases spanning the gap. Germline V gene data show CDR1 as MNHEY and CDR2 as SMNVEV (reference sequence). CDR3 residues: CASSTATFAYNEQFF. Written as DNA, the CDR3 is TGTGCCAGCTCCACAGCAACTTTCGCCTACAATGAGCAGTTCTTC.

The chain joins TRBV18 to TRBJ2-6, with a tentative D call TRBD1 (6 bases). This CDR3 comprises 15 residues. Germline V gene sequence: CDR1 KGHSH, CDR2 LQKENI. Trimming cost V 1 base and J 2 bases, with 6 bases left between them. In nucleotides, the CDR3 is TGTGCCAGCTCACCACAGGGGGCTGGGGCCAACGTCCTGACTTTC. Encoded protein: CASSPQGAGANVLTF.

The chain couples TRBV4-1 to TRBJ2-1; 8 nucleotides line up with TRBD2. The CDR3 is made up of 16 amino acids. With 1 base clipped from V and 5 bases from J, the junction kept 7 bases outside the gene matches. The germline V gene has CDR1 MGHRA and CDR2 YSYEKL. The CDR3 spells CASSQVLSTSDNEQFF. The CDR3 DNA sequence: TGCGCCAGCAGCCAAGTTTTGTCGACTAGCGACAATGAGCAGTTCTTC.